The present entry profiles one T cell receptor (beta chain) with its context. Its antigen has not been determined. No base quality values were provided; no much bigger clone lies one nucleotide off. The sample is drawn from a study of cytomegalovirus exposure and HLA in healthy donors (dated 2017 in TCRdb). About the investigation overall: According to an earlier analysis of several hundred of the donors, 200 million or so T cells yielded roughly 110 million unique TCR beta sequences and approximately 300 Gb of sequence data. Roughly 290 gigabases of sequencing data and about 92 million unique TCR sequences made up an early release that covered nearly 650 HLA-typed donors. Of the approximately 370 genotyped donors, roughly 80% were placed in the genetic ancestry cluster associated with self-reported Caucasian donors. The aim of the study was to test whether cataloging public T cell receptors could identify signatures of past pathogen exposure. The study profiled the T cell repertoires of under 700 subjects by immunosequencing and related them to cytomegalovirus serostatus. In addition to the first cohort of around 670 subjects, a separate validation cohort of 120 different subjects was used. To predict cytomegalovirus infection status, the study brought together high-throughput TCR immunosequencing, statistical association of individual TCRs with disease status, and machine learning. To study patterns of TCR occurrence, a later analysis re-analyzed previously published TCR beta repertoires from hundreds of donors and added high-resolution HLA genotyping. The later analysis used no new phenotypic data to find candidate immune exposures, relying instead on TCR beta sequences and their occurrence across donors. An earlier analysis of approximately 640 of the donors applied high-throughput TCR beta sequencing to assess whether each TCR beta V gene segment acted as functional or pseudogenic. Alongside the repertoire data, information on donor age, sex, ethnicity and CMV serostatus was compiled. In a later genetic analysis, genome-wide SNP genotypes for about three fifths of the roughly 670 donors were used, and that subset was treated as a discovery cohort. Every repertoire in the discovery cohort had been generated on one and the same sequencing platform. HLA typing included class I and class II loci at four-digit resolution. The number of donors typed differed by locus, with 629-630 for A, B, C, DRB1 and DQB1, around 560 for DQA1, approximately 580 for DPA1, and roughly 450 for DPB1. About 5 DR-DQ haplotypes were handled as single units for association and clustering, since linkage in the cohort was strong. Across some 400 genotyped donors of the cohort, an average of about 240,000 unique TCR beta nucleotide sequences per donor were sequenced, and approximately 19% of those sequences were non-productive.

The germline V gene (reference sequence) specifies LNHDA as CDR1 and SQIVND as CDR2. Taken from cysteine to phenylalanine, the CDR3 has 14 residues. CDR3 DNA only is kept here, 42 bases in frame from base 1. Deletion took 3 bases off V and 1 base off J, with a span of 7 bases between the germline ends. Findings and caveats that apply to the study as a whole: In a later analysis, several top co-occurrence clusters were reported to appear linked to parvovirus B19, influenza, CMV and Epstein-Barr virus. The authors suggested that the approach could potentially be extended to other disease states and immunological phenotypes. Cytomegalovirus status was reported to be diagnosed by the classifier with high specificity and sensitivity in both the original and validation cohorts. Correlated functional status among segregating V segments might be attributable to linkage disequilibrium, but an unknown experimental factor could not be ruled out. Only TCR beta chains were sequenced in this cohort, and the absence of alpha or paired-chain data limited detectable features. A later analysis found that TCR association rates varied across HLA loci, with DRB1 alleles showing the most associated TCRs and HLA-C alleles the fewest. The only immune exposure information available for the cohort was CMV serostatus. A further reported finding was that TCR beta sequences accurately predicted the HLA-A and HLA-B alleles for most subjects in the first cohort. According to a later genetic analysis, donors in an Asian-associated ancestry cluster had fewer N-insertions in productive TCRs than the approximately 630-donor mean. A later analysis found that HLA-associated TCR beta chains were more clonally expanded and had lower generation probabilities than equally common non-associated chains. HLA typing was unavailable for some donors at each locus, so association tests used only the typed subset. The earlier analysis of some 540 of the donors excluded seventeen rarely observed V segments, including chromosome 9 orphons, because counts were too low. A later analysis found that most CMV-associated TCR beta chains appeared HLA-restricted, with HLA associations seemingly driven largely by CMV exposure. The study gave a list of roughly 150 TCR beta chains associated with cytomegalovirus. An earlier analysis of around 540 of the donors showed that most TCR beta V segments appeared in productive rearrangements either about 87% or about 30% of the time, which broadly matched IMGT annotations. Specific HLA alleles were associated with 16,951 TCR beta sequences at a false discovery rate of 0.05 in a later analysis. In vitro tests confirmed that three of the cytomegalovirus-associated TCR beta chains recognize cytomegalovirus antigens. Strong co-occurrence of HLA alleles, especially DR and DQ, made assigning TCR associations to individual alleles difficult. A cluster of highly shared sequence variants was judged likely to represent a technical artifact of the sequencing pipeline. The 87-base-pair reads could not distinguish some IMGT-functional V segments, including TRBV6-2 and TRBV6-3, so those segments were excluded. Most TCR sequences were seen in very few donors, while some public TCRs were found in many individuals. V-gene and J-gene trimming of TCR beta chains was associated with a missense DCLRE1C variant in a later genetic analysis, and the association was replicated in an independent cohort. The presence/absence analyses assumed that sequencing depth was roughly uniform across donors, and that assumption may not be true.

The cohort comprised fewer than 750 healthy bone marrow donors. At the time of sampling, all cohort members were nominally healthy, though unrecorded immune exposures were likely present. The donor was CMV seronegative and belonged to the group of approximately 320 seronegative cohort members. A peripheral blood sample was collected from each donor, and TCR beta sequencing was performed on peripheral blood mononuclear cells. Genomic DNA was extracted from the blood cell samples with the Qiagen DNeasy Blood Extraction Kit. The library was obtained by the immunoSEQ multiplex PCR assay. For the multiplex PCR, a mixture combining 60 forward primers for TCR Vbeta segments and 13 reverse primers for TCR Jbeta segments was used. The CDR3 region of rearranged TCR beta genes was amplified from genomic DNA with a multiplex PCR assay. The Illumina HiSeq System was used to sequence the amplified TCR beta libraries as 87-base-pair reads. Concerning the study's data processing: A later analysis tallied tens of millions of unique TCR beta chains across the 666 repertoires, and about 12 million of those chains were shared by two or more donors. Raw reads were error-corrected and collapsed into unique sequences with a nearest-neighbor algorithm that merged closely related sequences to remove PCR and sequencing errors. V, D and J gene segments were assigned by aligning CDR3 sequences to IMGT reference sequences. For a sequence to be retained, a match of at least six nucleotides to both a V gene segment and a J gene segment was required. A rearrangement counted as productive if the CDR3 had no stop codons and remained in frame with V and J, and every other rearrangement counted as non-productive. CDR3 was defined according to IMGT convention as the region running from the second conserved V-encoded cysteine to the conserved J-encoded phenylalanine. The earlier analysis of 587 of the donors excluded any sequence lacking an unambiguous match to a single V gene segment. In an earlier analysis of about 590 of the donors, a V segment was called functional when productive rearrangements were above 56.7%, and segregating when the standard deviation between donors exceeded 5%. A statistical classification framework was built to diagnose cytomegalovirus status from the catalog of TCR beta chain sequences. In a later analysis, V and J genes were assigned by comparing TCR nucleotide sequences against IMGT/GENE-DB human TR gene sequences. In a later analysis, CDR3 sequences and most-parsimonious VDJ recombination scenarios were assigned using the TCRdist pipeline. A later analysis defined each TCR beta chain by its CDR3 amino acid sequence plus V-gene family, and excluded reads lacking a unique V-gene family. In a later analysis, fewer than 600 highly shared, low-generation-probability nucleotide sequences were removed to address suspected cross-contamination and a sequencing artifact. In a later analysis, a clonal expansion index for each public chain was calculated from normalized within-repertoire ranks of inferred template counts. Generation probabilities in a later analysis came from a VDJ recombination model fitted to out-of-frame rearrangements, and those results were checked against IGoR. In a later analysis, TCR-TCR, TCR-HLA and TCR-CMV co-occurrence was scored with hypergeometric tests, and a repertoire-size bias correction was applied to TCR pairs. False discovery rates were estimated in a later analysis by permuting HLA or CMV assignments 20 times. In a later analysis, co-occurring TCRs were grouped using DBSCAN, with TCRdist sequence similarity added in when clustering inside HLA-allele-positive subsets. Co-occurrence clustering excluded repertoires with fewer than 30,000 or more than 120,000 public chains, plus five with anomalous nucleotide sharing. The clones in this table, taken by TCRdb from immuneACCESS, are in-frame only. Not every clone is retained; where verified, under half of the shortfall comes from an unresolved V gene, and the cause of the rest is unknown. The V and J calls and clone size are taken from that table; D and trimming were inferred from the DNA. The sample profile shows some 180,000 clones; 80% to 85% of them were found once. The ten largest make up about 2.5% of the sample.

The specimen was PBMCs. This clonotype originated in a male donor in good health and CMV-seronegative. The receptor chain draws on TRBV19 and TRBJ1-5; no D gene call is confident. For the CDR3, the sequence is CASSISRSNQPQHF. The nucleotide sequence is given as TGTGCCAGTAGTATTTCTAGGAGCAATCAGCCCCAGCATTTT.